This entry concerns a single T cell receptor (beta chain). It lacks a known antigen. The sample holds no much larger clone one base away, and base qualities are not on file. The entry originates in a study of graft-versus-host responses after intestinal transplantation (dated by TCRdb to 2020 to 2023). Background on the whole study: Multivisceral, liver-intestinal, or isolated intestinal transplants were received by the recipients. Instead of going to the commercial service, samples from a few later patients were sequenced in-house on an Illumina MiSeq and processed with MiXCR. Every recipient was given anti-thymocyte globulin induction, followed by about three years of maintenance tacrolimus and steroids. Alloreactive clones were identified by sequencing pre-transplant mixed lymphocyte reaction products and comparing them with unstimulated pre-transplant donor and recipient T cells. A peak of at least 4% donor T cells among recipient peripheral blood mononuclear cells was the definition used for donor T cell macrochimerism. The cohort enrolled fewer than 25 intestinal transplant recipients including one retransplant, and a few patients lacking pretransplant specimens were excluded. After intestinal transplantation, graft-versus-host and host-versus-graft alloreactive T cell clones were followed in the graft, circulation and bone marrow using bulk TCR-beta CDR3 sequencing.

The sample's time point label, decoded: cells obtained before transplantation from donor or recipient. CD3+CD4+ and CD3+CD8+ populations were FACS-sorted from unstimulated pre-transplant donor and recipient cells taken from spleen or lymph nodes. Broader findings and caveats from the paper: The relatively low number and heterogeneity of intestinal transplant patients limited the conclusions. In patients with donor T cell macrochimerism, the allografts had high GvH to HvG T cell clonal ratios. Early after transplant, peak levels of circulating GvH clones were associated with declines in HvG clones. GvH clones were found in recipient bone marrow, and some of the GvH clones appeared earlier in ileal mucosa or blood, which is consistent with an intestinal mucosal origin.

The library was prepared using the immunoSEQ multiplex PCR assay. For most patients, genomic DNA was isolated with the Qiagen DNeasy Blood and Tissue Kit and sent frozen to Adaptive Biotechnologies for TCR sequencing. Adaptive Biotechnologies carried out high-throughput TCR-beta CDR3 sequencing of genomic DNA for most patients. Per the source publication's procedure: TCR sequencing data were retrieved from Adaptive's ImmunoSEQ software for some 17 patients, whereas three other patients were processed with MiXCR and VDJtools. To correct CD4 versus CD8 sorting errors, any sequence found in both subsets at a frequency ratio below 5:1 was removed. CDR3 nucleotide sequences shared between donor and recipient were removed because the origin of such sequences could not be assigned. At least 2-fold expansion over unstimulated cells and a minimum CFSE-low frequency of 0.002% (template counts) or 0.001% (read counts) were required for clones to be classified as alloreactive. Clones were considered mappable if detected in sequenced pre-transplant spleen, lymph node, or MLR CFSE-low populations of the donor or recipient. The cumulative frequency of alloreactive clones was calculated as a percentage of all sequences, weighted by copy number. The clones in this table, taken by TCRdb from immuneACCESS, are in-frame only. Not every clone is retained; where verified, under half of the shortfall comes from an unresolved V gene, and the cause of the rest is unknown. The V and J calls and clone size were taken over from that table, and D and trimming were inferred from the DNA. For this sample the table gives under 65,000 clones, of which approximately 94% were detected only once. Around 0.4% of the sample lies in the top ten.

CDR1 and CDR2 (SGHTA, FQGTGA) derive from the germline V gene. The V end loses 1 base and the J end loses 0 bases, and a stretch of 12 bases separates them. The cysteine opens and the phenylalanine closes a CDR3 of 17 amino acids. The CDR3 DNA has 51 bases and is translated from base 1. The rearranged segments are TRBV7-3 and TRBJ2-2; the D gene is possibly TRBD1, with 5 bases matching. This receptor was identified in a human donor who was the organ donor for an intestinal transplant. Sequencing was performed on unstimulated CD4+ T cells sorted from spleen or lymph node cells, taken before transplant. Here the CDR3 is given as CASSLRWSGPNTGELFF. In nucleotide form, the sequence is TGTGCCAGCAGCTTAAGGTGGTCAGGGCCGAACACCGGGGAGCTGTTTTTT.